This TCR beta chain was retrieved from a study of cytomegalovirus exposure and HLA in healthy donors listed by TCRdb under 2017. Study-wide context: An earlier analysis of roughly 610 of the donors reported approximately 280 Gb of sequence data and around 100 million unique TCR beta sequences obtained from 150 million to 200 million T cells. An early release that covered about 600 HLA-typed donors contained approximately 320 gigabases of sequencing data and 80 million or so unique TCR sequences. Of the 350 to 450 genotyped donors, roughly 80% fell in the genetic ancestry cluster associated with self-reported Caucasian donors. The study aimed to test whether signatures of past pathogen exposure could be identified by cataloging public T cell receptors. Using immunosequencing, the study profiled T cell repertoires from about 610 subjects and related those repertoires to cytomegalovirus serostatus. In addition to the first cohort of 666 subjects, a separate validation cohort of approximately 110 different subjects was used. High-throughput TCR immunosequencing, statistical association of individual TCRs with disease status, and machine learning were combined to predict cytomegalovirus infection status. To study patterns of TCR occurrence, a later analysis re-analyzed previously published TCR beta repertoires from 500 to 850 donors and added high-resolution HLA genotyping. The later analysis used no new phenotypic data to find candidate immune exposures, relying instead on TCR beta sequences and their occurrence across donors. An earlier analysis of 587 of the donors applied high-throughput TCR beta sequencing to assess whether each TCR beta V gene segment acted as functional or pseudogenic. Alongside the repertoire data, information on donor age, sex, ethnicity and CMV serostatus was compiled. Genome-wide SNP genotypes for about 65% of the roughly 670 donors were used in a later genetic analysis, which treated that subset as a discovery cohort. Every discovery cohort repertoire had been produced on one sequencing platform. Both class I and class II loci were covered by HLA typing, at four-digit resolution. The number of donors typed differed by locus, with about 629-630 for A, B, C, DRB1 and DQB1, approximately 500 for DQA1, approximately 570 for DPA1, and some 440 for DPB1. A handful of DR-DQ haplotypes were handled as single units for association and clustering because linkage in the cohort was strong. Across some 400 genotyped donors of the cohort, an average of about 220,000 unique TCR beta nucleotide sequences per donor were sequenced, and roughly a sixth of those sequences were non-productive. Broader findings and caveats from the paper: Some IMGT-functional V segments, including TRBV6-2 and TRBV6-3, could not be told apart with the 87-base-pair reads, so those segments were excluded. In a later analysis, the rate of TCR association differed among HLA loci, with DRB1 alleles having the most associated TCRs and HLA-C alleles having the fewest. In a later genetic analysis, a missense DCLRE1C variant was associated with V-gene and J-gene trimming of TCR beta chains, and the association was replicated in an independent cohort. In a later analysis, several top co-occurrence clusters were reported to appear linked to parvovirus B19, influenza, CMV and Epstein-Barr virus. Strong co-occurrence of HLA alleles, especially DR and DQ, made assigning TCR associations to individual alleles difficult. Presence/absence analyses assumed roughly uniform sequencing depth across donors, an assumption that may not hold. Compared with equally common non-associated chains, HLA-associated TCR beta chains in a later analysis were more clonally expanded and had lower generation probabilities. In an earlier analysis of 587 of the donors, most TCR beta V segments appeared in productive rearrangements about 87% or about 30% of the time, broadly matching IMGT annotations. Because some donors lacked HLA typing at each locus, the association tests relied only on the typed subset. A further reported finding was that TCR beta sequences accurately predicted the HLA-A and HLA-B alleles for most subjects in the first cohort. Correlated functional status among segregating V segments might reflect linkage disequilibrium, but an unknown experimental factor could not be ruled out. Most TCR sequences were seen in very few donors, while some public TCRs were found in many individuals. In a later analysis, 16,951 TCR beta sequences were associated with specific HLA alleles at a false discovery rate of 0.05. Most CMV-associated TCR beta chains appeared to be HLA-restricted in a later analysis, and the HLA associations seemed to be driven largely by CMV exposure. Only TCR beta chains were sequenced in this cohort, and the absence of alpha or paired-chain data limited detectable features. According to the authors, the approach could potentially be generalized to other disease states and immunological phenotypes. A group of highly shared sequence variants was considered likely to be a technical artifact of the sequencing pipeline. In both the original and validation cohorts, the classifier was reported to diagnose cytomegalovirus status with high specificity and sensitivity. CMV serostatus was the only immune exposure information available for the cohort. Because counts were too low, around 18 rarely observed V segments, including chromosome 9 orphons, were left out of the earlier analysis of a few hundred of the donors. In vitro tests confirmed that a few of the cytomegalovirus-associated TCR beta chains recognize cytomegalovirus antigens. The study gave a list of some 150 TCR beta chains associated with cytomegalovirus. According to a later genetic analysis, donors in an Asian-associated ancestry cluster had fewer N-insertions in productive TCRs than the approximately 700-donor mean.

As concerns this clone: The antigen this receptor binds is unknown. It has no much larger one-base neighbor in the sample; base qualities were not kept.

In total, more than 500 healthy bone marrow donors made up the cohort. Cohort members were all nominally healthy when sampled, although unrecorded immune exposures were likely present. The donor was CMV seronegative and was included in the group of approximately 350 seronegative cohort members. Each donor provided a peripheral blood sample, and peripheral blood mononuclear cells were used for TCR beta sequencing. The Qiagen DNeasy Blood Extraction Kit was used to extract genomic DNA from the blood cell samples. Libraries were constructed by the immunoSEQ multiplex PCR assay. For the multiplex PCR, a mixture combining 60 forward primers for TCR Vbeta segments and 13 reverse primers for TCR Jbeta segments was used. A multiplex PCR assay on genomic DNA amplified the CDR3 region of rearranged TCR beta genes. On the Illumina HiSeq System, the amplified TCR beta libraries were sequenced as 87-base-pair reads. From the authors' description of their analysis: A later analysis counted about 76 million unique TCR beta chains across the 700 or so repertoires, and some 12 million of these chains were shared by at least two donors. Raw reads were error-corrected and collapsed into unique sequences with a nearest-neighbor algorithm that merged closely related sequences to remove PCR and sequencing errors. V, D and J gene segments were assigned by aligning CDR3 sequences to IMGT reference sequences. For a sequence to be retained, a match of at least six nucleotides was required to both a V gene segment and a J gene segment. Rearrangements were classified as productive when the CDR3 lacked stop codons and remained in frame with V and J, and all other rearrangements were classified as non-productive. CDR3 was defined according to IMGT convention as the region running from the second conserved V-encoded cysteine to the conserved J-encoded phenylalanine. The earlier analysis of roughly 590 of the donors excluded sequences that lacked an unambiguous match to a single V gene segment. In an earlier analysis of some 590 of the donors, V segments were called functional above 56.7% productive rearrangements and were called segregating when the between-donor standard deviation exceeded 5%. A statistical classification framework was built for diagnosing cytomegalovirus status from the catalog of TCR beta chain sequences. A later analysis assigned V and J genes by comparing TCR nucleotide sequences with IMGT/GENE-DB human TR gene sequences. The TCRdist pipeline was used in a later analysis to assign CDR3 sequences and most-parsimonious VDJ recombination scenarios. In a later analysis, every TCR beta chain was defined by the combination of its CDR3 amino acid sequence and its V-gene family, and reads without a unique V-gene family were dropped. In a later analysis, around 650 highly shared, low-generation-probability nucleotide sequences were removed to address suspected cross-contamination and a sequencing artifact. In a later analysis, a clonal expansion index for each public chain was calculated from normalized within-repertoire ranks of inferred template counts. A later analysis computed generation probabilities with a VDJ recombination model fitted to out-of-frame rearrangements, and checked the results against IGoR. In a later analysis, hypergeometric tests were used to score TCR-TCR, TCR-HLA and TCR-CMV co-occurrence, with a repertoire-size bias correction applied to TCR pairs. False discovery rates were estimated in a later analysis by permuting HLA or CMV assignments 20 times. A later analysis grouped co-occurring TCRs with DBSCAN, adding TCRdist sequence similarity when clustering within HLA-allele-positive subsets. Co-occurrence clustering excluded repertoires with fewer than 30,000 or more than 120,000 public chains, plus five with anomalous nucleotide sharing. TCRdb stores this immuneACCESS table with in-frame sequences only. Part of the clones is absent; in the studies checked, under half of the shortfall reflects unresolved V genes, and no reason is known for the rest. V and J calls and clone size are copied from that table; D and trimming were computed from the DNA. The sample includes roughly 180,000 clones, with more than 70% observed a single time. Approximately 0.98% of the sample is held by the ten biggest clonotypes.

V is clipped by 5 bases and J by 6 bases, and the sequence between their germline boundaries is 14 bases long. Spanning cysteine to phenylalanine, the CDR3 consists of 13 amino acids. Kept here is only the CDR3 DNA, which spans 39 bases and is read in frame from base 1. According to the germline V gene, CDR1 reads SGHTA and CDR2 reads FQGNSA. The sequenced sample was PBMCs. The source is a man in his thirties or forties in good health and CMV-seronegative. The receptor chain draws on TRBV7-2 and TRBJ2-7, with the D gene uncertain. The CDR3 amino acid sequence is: CASSLMRSREQYF. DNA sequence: TGTGCCAGCAGCCTGATGCGTAGTCGCGAGCAGTACTTC.